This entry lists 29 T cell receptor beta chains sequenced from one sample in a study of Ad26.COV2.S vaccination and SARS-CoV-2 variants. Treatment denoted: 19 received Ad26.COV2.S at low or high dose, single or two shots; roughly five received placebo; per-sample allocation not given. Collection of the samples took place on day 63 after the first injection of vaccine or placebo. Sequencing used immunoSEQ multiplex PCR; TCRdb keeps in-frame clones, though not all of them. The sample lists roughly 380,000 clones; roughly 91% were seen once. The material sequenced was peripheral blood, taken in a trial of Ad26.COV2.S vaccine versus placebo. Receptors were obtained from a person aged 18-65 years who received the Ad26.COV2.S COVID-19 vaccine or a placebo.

CDR3 coding DNA: TGTGCCAGCAGCTTAAGGACAGCCCTCCCTTTGGGAGAGACCCAGTACTTC. It yields the protein CASSLRTALPLGETQYF. The rearrangement links TRBV7-8 to TRBJ2-5; perhaps TRBD1 as D (6 bases). The germline gives CDR1 SGHVS, CDR2 FQNEAQ. The length of the CDR3 is 17 residues. Trimming pared 2 bases from V and 4 bases from J, leaving 20 bases between.

In DNA, the CDR3 is TGTGCCAGCAGCGAAAGGGCTAGGCAAGAGACCCAGTACTTC. It is translated as CASSERARQETQYF. The chain has TRBV7-8 and TRBJ2-5; D not resolved. The CDR3 runs to 14 residues. In germline, CDR1 is SGHVS, CDR2 FQNEAQ. V dropped 5 bases and J dropped 2 bases, with 12 bases sitting between them.

The CDR3 DNA is TGCAGTGCTAGTCCGACGGGGGGCACTTACAATGAGCAGTTCTTC. It encodes CSASPTGGTYNEQFF. This rearrangement joins TRBV20-1 to TRBJ2-1, with D tentatively TRBD2 (7 bases). Looked up from germline, CDR1 is DFQATT and CDR2 is SNEGSKA (reference sequence). V shed 3 bases and J shed 4 bases, with 16 bases lying between them. This CDR3 is 15 amino acids long.

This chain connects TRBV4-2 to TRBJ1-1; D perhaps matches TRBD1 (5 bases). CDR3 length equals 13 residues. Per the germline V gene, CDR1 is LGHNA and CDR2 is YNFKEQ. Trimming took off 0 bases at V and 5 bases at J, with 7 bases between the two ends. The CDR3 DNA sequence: TGTGCCAGCAGCCAAGATCGGACAACTGAAGCTTTCTTT. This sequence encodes CASSQDRTTEAFF.

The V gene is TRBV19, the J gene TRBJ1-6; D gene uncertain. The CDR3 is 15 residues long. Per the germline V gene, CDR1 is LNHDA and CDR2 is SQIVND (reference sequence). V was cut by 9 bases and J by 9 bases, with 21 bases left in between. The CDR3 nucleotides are TGTGCCAGCCGGAGTCCTCAGAGGTTAGGTTCACCCCTCCACTTT. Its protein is CASRSPQRLGSPLHF.

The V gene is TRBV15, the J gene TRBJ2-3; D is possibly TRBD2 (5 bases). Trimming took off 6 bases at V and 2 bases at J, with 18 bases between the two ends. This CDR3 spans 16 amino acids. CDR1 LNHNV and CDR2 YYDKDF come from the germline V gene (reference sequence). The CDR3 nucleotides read TGTGCCACCAGGGGCCAAGGACTGCCCTACACAGATACGCAGTATTTT. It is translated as CATRGQGLPYTDTQYF.

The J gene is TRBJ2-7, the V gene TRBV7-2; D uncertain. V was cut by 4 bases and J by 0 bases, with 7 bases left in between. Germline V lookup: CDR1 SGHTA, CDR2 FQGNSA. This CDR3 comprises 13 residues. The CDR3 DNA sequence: TGTGCCAGCAGCTCCCGGGCCTCCTACGAGCAGTACTTC. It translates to CASSSRASYEQYF. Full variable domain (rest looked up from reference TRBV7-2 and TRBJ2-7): GAGVSQSPSNKVTEKGKDVELRCDPISGHTALYWYRQSLGQGLEFLIYFQGNSAPDKSGLPSDRFSAERTGGSVSTLTIQRTQQEDSAVYLCASSSRASYEQYFGPGTRLTVT.

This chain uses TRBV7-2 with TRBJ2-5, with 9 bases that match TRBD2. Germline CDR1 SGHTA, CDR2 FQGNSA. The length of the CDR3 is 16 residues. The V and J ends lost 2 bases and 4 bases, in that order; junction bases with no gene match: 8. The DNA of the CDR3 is TGTGCCAGCAGCTTATTCGGCGGGGGGGCCCCAGAGACCCAGTACTTC. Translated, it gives CASSLFGGGAPETQYF.

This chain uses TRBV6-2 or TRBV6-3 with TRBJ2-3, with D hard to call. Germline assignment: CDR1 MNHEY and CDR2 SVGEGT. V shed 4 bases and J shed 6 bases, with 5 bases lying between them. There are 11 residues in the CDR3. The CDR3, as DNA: TGTGCCAGCAGTTCCTCCGATACGCAGTATTTT. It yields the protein CASSSSDTQYF.

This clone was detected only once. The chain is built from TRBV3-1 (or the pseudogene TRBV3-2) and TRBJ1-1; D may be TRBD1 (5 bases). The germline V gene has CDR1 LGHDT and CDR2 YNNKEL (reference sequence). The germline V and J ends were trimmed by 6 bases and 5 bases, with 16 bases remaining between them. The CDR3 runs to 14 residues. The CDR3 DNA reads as TGTGCCAGCAGTACTACGGACTGGGGGACTGAAGCTTTCTTT. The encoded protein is CASSTTDWGTEAFF.

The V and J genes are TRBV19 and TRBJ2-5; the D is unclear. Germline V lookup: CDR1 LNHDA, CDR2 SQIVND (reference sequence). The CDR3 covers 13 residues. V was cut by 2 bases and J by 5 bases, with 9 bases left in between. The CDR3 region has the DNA TGTGCCAGTAGTATACAGGTTCCGGAGACCCAGTACTTC. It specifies CASSIQVPETQYF.

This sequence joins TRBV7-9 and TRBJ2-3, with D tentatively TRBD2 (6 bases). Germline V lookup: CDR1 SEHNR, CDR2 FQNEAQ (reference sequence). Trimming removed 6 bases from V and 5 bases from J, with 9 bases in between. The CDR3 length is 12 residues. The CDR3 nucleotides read TGTGCCAGCAGGCCGGGGGTAGATACGCAGTATTTT. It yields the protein CASRPGVDTQYF.

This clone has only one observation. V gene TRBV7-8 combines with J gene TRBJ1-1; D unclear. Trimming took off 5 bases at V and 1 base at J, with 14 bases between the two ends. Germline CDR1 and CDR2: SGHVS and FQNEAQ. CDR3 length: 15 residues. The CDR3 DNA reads TGTGCCAGCAGCCCACCGAGGGTACAGAACACTGAAGCTTTCTTT. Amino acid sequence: CASSPPRVQNTEAFF.

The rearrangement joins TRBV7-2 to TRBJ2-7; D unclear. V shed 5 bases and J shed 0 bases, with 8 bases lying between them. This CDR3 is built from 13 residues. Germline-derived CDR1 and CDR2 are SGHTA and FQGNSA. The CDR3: CASSTRVSYEQYF. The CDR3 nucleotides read TGTGCCAGCAGCACCCGGGTCTCCTACGAGCAGTACTTC.

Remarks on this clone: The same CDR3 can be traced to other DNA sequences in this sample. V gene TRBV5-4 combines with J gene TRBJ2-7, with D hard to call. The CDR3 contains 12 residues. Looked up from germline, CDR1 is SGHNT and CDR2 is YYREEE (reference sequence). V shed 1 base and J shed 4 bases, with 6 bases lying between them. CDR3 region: CASSLNLYEQYF. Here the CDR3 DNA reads TGTGCCAGCAGCTTGAATCTTTACGAGCAGTACTTC. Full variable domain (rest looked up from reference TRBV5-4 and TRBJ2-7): ETGVTQSPTHLIKTRGQQVTLRCSSQSGHNTVSWYQQALGQGPQFIFQYYREEENGRGNFPPRFSGLQFPNYSSELNVNALELDDSALYLCASSLNLYEQYFGPGTRLTVT.

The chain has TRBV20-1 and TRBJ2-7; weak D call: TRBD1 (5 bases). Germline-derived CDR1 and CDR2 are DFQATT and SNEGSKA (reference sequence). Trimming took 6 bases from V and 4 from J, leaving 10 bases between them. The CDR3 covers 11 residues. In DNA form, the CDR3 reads TGCAGTGCAGGGGCCCGATACGAGCAGTACTTC. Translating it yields CSAGARYEQYF.

CDR3 DNA: TGCGCCAGCAGCTTGGCCGCGACAGCCCGGGAAAAACTGTTTTTT. This encodes CASSLAATAREKLFF. V and J are TRBV5-1 and TRBJ1-4; maybe TRBD1 (5 bases). Germline V lookup: CDR1 SGHRS, CDR2 YFSETQ. Trimming removed 0 bases at V and 8 bases at J, with 14 bases between. The CDR3 is 15 amino acids.

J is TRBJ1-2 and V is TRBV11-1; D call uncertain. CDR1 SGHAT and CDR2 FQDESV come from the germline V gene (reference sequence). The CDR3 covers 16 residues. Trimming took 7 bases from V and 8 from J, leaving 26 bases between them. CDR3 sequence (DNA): TGTGCCAGCACCCGGACTGATGAAGATGTCGAGATGGGCTACACCTTC. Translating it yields CASTRTDEDVEMGYTF.

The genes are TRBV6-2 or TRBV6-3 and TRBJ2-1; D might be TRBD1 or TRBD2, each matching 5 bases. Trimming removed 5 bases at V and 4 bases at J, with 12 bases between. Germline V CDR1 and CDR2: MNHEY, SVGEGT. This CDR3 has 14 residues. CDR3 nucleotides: TGTGCCAGCAGTAGACCGGGACGATACAATGAGCAGTTCTTC. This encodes CASSRPGRYNEQFF.

CDR3 amino acids: CASSLFDYLNEQFF. Here the CDR3 DNA reads TGTGCCAGCAGTTTATTTGATTACCTCAATGAGCAGTTCTTC. The chain is built from TRBV27 and TRBJ2-1; D is undetermined. This CDR3 region has 14 residues. The germline V gene has CDR1 MNHEY and CDR2 SMNVEV (reference sequence). V lost 1 base to trimming and J lost 6 bases, with 10 bases between them.

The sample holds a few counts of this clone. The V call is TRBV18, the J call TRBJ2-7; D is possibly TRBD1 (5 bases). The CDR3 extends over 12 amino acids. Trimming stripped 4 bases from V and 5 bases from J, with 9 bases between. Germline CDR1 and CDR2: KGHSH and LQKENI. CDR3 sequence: CASSRDRNEQYF. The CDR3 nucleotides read TGTGCCAGCTCACGCGACAGAAACGAGCAGTACTTC.

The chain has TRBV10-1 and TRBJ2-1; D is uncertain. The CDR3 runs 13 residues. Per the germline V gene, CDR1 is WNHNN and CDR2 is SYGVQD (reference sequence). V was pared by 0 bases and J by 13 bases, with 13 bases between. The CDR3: CASSESSSFHQFF. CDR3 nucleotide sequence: TGCGCCAGCAGTGAGTCGAGTAGTTTCCACCAGTTCTTC.

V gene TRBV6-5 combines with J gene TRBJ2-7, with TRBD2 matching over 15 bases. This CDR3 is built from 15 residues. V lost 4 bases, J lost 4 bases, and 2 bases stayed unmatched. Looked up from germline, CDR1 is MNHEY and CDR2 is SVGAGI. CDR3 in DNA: TGTGCCAGCAGTTGGACTAGCGGGGGGGCGTACGAGCAGTACTTC. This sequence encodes CASSWTSGGAYEQYF.

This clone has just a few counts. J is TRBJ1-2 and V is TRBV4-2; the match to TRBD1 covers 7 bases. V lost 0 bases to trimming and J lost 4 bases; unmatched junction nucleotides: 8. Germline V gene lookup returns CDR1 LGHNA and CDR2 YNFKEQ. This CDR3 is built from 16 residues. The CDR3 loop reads CASSQDMGDRAYGYTF. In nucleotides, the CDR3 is TGTGCCAGCAGCCAAGATATGGGGGACAGAGCCTATGGCTACACCTTC.

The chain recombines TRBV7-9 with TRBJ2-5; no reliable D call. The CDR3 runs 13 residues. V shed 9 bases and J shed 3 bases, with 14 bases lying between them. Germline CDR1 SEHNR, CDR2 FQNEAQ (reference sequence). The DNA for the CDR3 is TGTGCCAGTAGATGGGGAAATGAAGAGACCCAGTACTTC. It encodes CASRWGNEETQYF.

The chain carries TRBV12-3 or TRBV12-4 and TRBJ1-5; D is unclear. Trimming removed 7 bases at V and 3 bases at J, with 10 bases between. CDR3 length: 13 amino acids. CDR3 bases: TGTGCCAGCACGGGCCTTTACAATCAGCCCCAGCATTTT. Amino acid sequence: CASTGLYNQPQHF.

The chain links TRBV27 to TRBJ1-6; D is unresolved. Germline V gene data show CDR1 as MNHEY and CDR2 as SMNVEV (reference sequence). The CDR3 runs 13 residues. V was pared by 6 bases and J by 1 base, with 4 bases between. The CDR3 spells CASSPSYNSPLHF. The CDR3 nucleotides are TGTGCCAGCAGCCCTTCCTATAATTCACCCCTCCACTTT.

This CDR3 reads CASSLGSGGWETQYF. DNA of the CDR3: TGCGCCAGCAGCTTGGGTAGCGGGGGTTGGGAGACCCAGTACTTC. The chain combines TRBV5-1 with TRBJ2-5, with 9 nucleotides matching TRBD2. The CDR3 has 15 amino acids. V gave up 0 bases and J gave up 5 bases; unmatched junction bases: 5. Germline loops: CDR1 SGHRS, CDR2 YFSETQ.

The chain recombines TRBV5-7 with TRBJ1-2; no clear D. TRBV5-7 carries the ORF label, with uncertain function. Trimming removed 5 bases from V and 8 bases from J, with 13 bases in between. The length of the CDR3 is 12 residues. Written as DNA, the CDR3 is TGTGCCAGCAGTGCGGAGGTTTCGGGCTACACCTTC. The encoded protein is CASSAEVSGYTF.